This T cell receptor beta chain was profiled in a study of blood T cells in healthy people across ages. General study findings and limits: Unsorted PBMC input precluded a conclusive naive versus antigen-experienced comparison.

Trimming cost V 1 base and J 3 bases, with 9 bases left between them. CDR1 is LGHDT and CDR2 is YNNKEL in the germline V gene (reference sequence). The CDR3 totals 14 residues. Only a few counts were recorded for this clonotype. The antigen remains undetermined. Next came a second PCR, run for roughly 6 to 11 cycles, which used a sample-barcoded 5' primer along with a J-beta primer mix. TCRdb re-analysed the 5' RACE reads in MiXCR, keeping a single row per CDR3 protein. Found here are some 1.1 million distinct CDR3 sequences, more than 30% of them singletons; the top ten hold about an eighth. In each sample, at least 7 million PBMCs were isolated.

The chain recombines TRBV3-1 with TRBJ1-2, with D possibly matching TRBD1 (5 bases). The sample comprised blood. The sequence derives from a man aged 18 to 35 in good health. CDR3 DNA: TGTGCCAGCAGCCAAGGTTTCAGGGACTATGGCTACACCTTC. It codes for CASSQGFRDYGYTF.